These T cell receptor beta chains were read from a single sample in a study of T cell responses to AZD1222 COVID-19 vaccine. Assay: immunoSEQ multiplex PCR; the TCRdb copy retains only in-frame clones and omits some. The sample has fewer than 120,000 clones; approximately 94% are singletons. This sample comprised peripheral blood, obtained 28 days after the second AZD1222 dose. Receptors originate from an adult who received the AZD1222 COVID-19 vaccine. The CDR3 runs from the conserved cysteine through the conserved F or W. Each record gives: CDR3 protein, CDR3 DNA, V gene, J gene, D gene, clone size. A D gene is named only where the DNA matches it firmly. Clone size is shown for a subset of rows, as once, few, many or a class of expanded clone.

CDR3 protein: CASSPVQGVTNTEAFF
CDR3 DNA: TGCGCCAGCAGCCCGGTTCAGGGGGTAACGAACACTGAAGCTTTCTTT
V gene: TRBV5-1
J gene: TRBJ1-1
D gene: TRBD1
clone size: NA

CDR3 protein: CASSVIEGGSGELFF
CDR3 DNA: TGTGCCAGCAGCGTAATCGAGGGAGGATCCGGGGAGCTGTTTTTT
V gene: TRBV9
J gene: TRBJ2-2
D gene: NA
clone size: NA

CDR3 protein: CASSVTNTEAFF
CDR3 DNA: TGTGCCAGCAGCGTCACCAACACTGAAGCTTTCTTT
V gene: TRBV9
J gene: TRBJ1-1
D gene: NA
clone size: NA

CDR3 protein: CASSPLTSGLAKNIQYF
CDR3 DNA: TGTGCCAGCAGCCCCCTGACTAGCGGACTAGCCAAAAACATTCAGTACTTC
V gene: TRBV11-2
J gene: TRBJ2-4
D gene: TRBD2
clone size: NA

CDR3 protein: CASSLYGTGELFF
CDR3 DNA: TGTGCCAGCAGTTTATATGGCACCGGGGAGCTGTTTTTT
V gene: TRBV27
J gene: TRBJ2-2
D gene: NA
clone size: NA

CDR3 protein: CASSLRPGQGKVGYTF
CDR3 DNA: TGTGCCAGCAGCCTTAGACCGGGACAGGGGAAGGTCGGCTACACCTTC
V gene: TRBV28
J gene: TRBJ1-2
D gene: TRBD1
clone size: NA

CDR3 protein: CASSLGQGNQPQHF
CDR3 DNA: TGTGCCAGCTCACTCGGACAGGGGAATCAGCCCCAGCATTTT
V gene: TRBV18
J gene: TRBJ1-5
D gene: TRBD1
clone size: NA

CDR3 protein: CASSFGTSGNALDGTQYF
CDR3 DNA: TGTGCCAGCAGCTTTGGAACTAGCGGGAACGCTTTGGATGGGACCCAGTACTTC
V gene: TRBV11-2
J gene: TRBJ2-5
D gene: TRBD2
clone size: NA

CDR3 protein: CASRLGGSYNEQFF
CDR3 DNA: TGTGCCAGTCGACTCGGGGGGTCCTACAATGAGCAGTTCTTC
V gene: TRBV19
J gene: TRBJ2-1
D gene: TRBD2
clone size: NA

CDR3 protein: CASTSGNTIYF
CDR3 DNA: TGTGCCTCCACCTCTGGAAACACCATATATTTT
V gene: TRBV5-6
J gene: TRBJ1-3
D gene: NA
clone size: NA

CDR3 protein: CASSQGYGRANEQFF
CDR3 DNA: TGTGCCAGCAGTCAAGGATACGGGAGGGCCAATGAGCAGTTCTTC
V gene: TRBV4-2
J gene: TRBJ2-1
D gene: TRBD2
clone size: NA

CDR3 protein: CASSLGTSDETQYF
CDR3 DNA: TGCGCCAGCAGCCTCGGAACTAGCGATGAGACCCAGTACTTC
V gene: TRBV5-1
J gene: TRBJ2-5
D gene: TRBD2
clone size: NA

CDR3 protein: CASSQSQQGNQPQHF
CDR3 DNA: TGCGCCAGCAGTCAATCCCAACAGGGGAATCAGCCCCAGCATTTT
V gene: TRBV23-1
J gene: TRBJ1-5
D gene: TRBD1
clone size: NA

CDR3 protein: CSASRPRSRINEQFF
CDR3 DNA: TGCAGTGCTAGTCGGCCTAGGTCCCGGATCAATGAGCAGTTCTTC
V gene: TRBV20-1
J gene: TRBJ2-1
D gene: NA
clone size: NA

CDR3 protein: CASLGFYGYTF
CDR3 DNA: TGTGCCAGTCTAGGGTTCTATGGCTACACCTTC
V gene: TRBV19
J gene: TRBJ1-2
D gene: NA
clone size: NA

CDR3 protein: CASSSTGHLNTEAFF
CDR3 DNA: TGTGCCAGCAGCTCGACAGGCCACTTGAACACTGAAGCTTTCTTT
V gene: TRBV7-9
J gene: TRBJ1-1
D gene: NA
clone size: NA

CDR3 protein: CASSYQAGSYEQYF
CDR3 DNA: TGTGCCAGCAGTTACCAAGCGGGCTCCTACGAGCAGTACTTC
V gene: TRBV6-5
J gene: TRBJ2-7
D gene: NA
clone size: NA

CDR3 protein: CASSQEIFGGHETQYF
CDR3 DNA: TGTGCCAGCAGCCAAGAAATCTTTGGAGGGCACGAGACCCAGTACTTC
V gene: TRBV3-1/TRBV3-2
J gene: TRBJ2-5
D gene: NA
clone size: NA

CDR3 protein: CASSLAGGSNQPQHF
CDR3 DNA: TGTGCCAGCAGCTTAGCCGGGGGAAGCAATCAGCCCCAGCATTTT
V gene: TRBV7-6
J gene: TRBJ1-5
D gene: NA
clone size: NA

CDR3 protein: CASSSQGGWTGELFF
CDR3 DNA: TGTGCCAGTAGTTCTCAGGGGGGATGGACCGGGGAGCTGTTTTTT
V gene: TRBV19
J gene: TRBJ2-2
D gene: NA
clone size: NA

CDR3 protein: CASSPTKNQPQHF
CDR3 DNA: TGTGCCAGCAGCCCGACCAAAAATCAGCCCCAGCATTTT
V gene: TRBV12-3/TRBV12-4
J gene: TRBJ1-5
D gene: NA
clone size: NA

CDR3 protein: CASKSVQGADTEAFF
CDR3 DNA: TGTGCCAGCAAGTCCGTACAGGGGGCCGACACTGAAGCTTTCTTT
V gene: TRBV6-5
J gene: TRBJ1-1
D gene: TRBD1
clone size: NA

CDR3 protein: CASSNSGRSLNEQFF
CDR3 DNA: TGTGCCAGCAGTAATAGCGGGAGGAGTCTTAATGAGCAGTTCTTC
V gene: TRBV6-5
J gene: TRBJ2-1
D gene: TRBD2
clone size: NA

CDR3 protein: CASRGVAGVNTGELFF
CDR3 DNA: TGTGCCAGCCGCGGGGTTGCGGGGGTGAACACCGGGGAGCTGTTTTTT
V gene: TRBV4-2
J gene: TRBJ2-2
D gene: TRBD2
clone size: NA

CDR3 protein: CASSIQLGPSGNTIYF
CDR3 DNA: TGTGCCAGTAGTATCCAGCTCGGGCCCTCTGGAAACACCATATATTTT
V gene: TRBV19
J gene: TRBJ1-3
D gene: NA
clone size: NA

CDR3 protein: CASSQGVRGYTF
CDR3 DNA: TGCGCCAGCAGTCAAGGGGTACGTGGCTACACCTTC
V gene: TRBV23-1
J gene: TRBJ1-2
D gene: NA
clone size: NA

CDR3 protein: CASSQYHLGLAGANTGELFF
CDR3 DNA: TGCGCCAGCAGCCAATACCACCTCGGACTAGCGGGGGCGAACACCGGGGAGCTGTTTTTT
V gene: TRBV4-1
J gene: TRBJ2-2
D gene: TRBD2
clone size: NA

CDR3 protein: CASAGRESPLHF
CDR3 DNA: TGTGCCAGCGCGGGTAGGGAGTCACCCCTCCACTTT
V gene: TRBV2
J gene: TRBJ1-6
D gene: NA
clone size: NA

CDR3 protein: CASSRQGFGQPQHF
CDR3 DNA: TGTGCCAGCAGCCGACAGGGATTTGGACAGCCCCAGCATTTT
V gene: TRBV7-9
J gene: TRBJ1-5
D gene: TRBD1
clone size: NA

CDR3 protein: CASSETFQETQYF
CDR3 DNA: TGTGCCAGCAGTGAGACGTTCCAAGAGACCCAGTACTTC
V gene: TRBV6-1
J gene: TRBJ2-5
D gene: NA
clone size: NA

CDR3 protein: CASSPWTGSYEQYF
CDR3 DNA: TGTGCCAGTAGTCCATGGACAGGTAGCTACGAGCAGTACTTC
V gene: TRBV19
J gene: TRBJ2-7
D gene: TRBD1
clone size: NA

CDR3 protein: CASSRGNGEGNTEAFF
CDR3 DNA: TGCGCCAGCAGCCGGGGAAACGGGGAGGGGAACACTGAAGCTTTCTTT
V gene: TRBV5-1
J gene: TRBJ1-1
D gene: NA
clone size: NA

CDR3 protein: CASRVGGTEQFF
CDR3 DNA: TGTGCCAGTAGGGTAGGGGGCACTGAGCAGTTCTTC
V gene: TRBV19
J gene: TRBJ2-1
D gene: TRBD1
clone size: NA

CDR3 protein: CASSEAVSLGPPFYEQYF
CDR3 DNA: TGTGCCAGCAGTGAAGCGGTTTCTTTAGGGCCACCTTTCTACGAGCAGTACTTC
V gene: TRBV6-1
J gene: TRBJ2-7
D gene: NA
clone size: NA

CDR3 protein: CASSEERAEAFF
CDR3 DNA: TGTGCCAGCAGTGAAGAAAGGGCTGAAGCTTTCTTT
V gene: TRBV2
J gene: TRBJ1-1
D gene: NA
clone size: NA

CDR3 protein: CASSKGAGKITNEKLFF
CDR3 DNA: TGTGCCAGCAGCAAAGGGGCAGGGAAGATCACTAATGAAAAACTGTTTTTT
V gene: TRBV5-4
J gene: TRBJ1-4
D gene: NA
clone size: NA

CDR3 protein: CASSLTWDRAEYGYTF
CDR3 DNA: TGTGCCAGCAGCCTCACCTGGGACAGGGCGGAATATGGCTACACCTTC
V gene: TRBV11-2
J gene: TRBJ1-2
D gene: TRBD1
clone size: NA

CDR3 protein: CASSVDGVSNQPQHF
CDR3 DNA: TGTGCCAGCAGCGTGGACGGGGTTAGCAATCAGCCCCAGCATTTT
V gene: TRBV7-9
J gene: TRBJ1-5
D gene: NA
clone size: NA

CDR3 protein: CASRDAFGGYTF
CDR3 DNA: TGTGCCAGCAGGGATGCTTTTGGGGGCTACACCTTC
V gene: TRBV6-5
J gene: TRBJ1-2
D gene: NA
clone size: NA

CDR3 protein: CASSLKVQGTISPLHF
CDR3 DNA: TGTGCCAGCAGTTTAAAGGTCCAGGGGACTATCTCACCCCTCCACTTT
V gene: TRBV27
J gene: TRBJ1-6
D gene: NA
clone size: NA

CDR3 protein: CASTRLRGTRPEAFF
CDR3 DNA: TGTGCCAGCACACGTCTAAGGGGGACTCGTCCTGAAGCTTTCTTT
V gene: TRBV16
J gene: TRBJ1-1
D gene: NA
clone size: NA

CDR3 protein: CASSPRTSPLLSFLYGYTF
CDR3 DNA: TGTGCCAGCAGTCCTAGGACCTCTCCGTTACTATCTTTTTTATATGGCTACACCTTC
V gene: TRBV6-6
J gene: TRBJ1-2
D gene: NA
clone size: NA

CDR3 protein: CASSLQGGGQPQHF
CDR3 DNA: TGTGCCAGCAGCCTGCAGGGTGGGGGTCAGCCCCAGCATTTT
V gene: TRBV3-1/TRBV3-2
J gene: TRBJ1-5
D gene: NA
clone size: NA

CDR3 protein: CASSPDNPYEQYF
CDR3 DNA: TGTGCCAGCAGTCCCGACAACCCCTACGAGCAGTACTTC
V gene: TRBV2
J gene: TRBJ2-7
D gene: NA
clone size: NA

CDR3 protein: CASSLGVPKVYGYTF
CDR3 DNA: TGTGCCAGCAGCTTGGGCGTCCCGAAGGTCTATGGCTACACCTTC
V gene: TRBV5-4
J gene: TRBJ1-2
D gene: NA
clone size: NA

CDR3 protein: CASSEEIYGYTF
CDR3 DNA: TGTGCCAGCAGTGAAGAAATATATGGCTACACCTTC
V gene: TRBV2
J gene: TRBJ1-2
D gene: NA
clone size: NA

CDR3 protein: CASSLSQLNTEAFF
CDR3 DNA: TGTGCCAGCAGCTTATCACAGCTGAACACTGAAGCTTTCTTT
V gene: TRBV7-8
J gene: TRBJ1-1
D gene: NA
clone size: NA

CDR3 protein: CASSQDTSGRAPHEQYF
CDR3 DNA: TGTGCCAGCAGCCAGGATACTAGCGGGAGGGCCCCTCACGAGCAGTACTTC
V gene: TRBV3-1/TRBV3-2
J gene: TRBJ2-7
D gene: TRBD2
clone size: NA

CDR3 protein: CSAQTVYGYTF
CDR3 DNA: TGCAGTGCGCAGACGGTATATGGCTACACCTTC
V gene: TRBV20-1
J gene: TRBJ1-2
D gene: NA
clone size: once

CDR3 protein: CASSGYTGNTEAFF
CDR3 DNA: TGTGCCAGCAGTGGATATACAGGGAACACTGAAGCTTTCTTT
V gene: TRBV25-1
J gene: TRBJ1-1
D gene: NA
clone size: NA

CDR3 protein: CASSLTSGGLYEQYF
CDR3 DNA: TGTGCCAGCAGCCTAACTAGCGGGGGCCTCTACGAGCAGTACTTC
V gene: TRBV7-8
J gene: TRBJ2-7
D gene: TRBD2
clone size: once

CDR3 protein: CASKQRGQGSYEQYF
CDR3 DNA: TGTGCCAGCAAGCAAAGGGGACAGGGATCCTACGAGCAGTACTTC
V gene: TRBV5-6
J gene: TRBJ2-7
D gene: TRBD1
clone size: NA

CDR3 protein: CASSFGLAGIQYF
CDR3 DNA: TGTGCCAGCAGCTTCGGACTAGCGGGGATCCAGTACTTC
V gene: TRBV11-3
J gene: TRBJ2-7
D gene: TRBD2
clone size: NA

CDR3 protein: CASSETGLNTEAFF
CDR3 DNA: TGTGCCAGCAGTGAGACAGGGTTGAACACTGAAGCTTTCTTT
V gene: TRBV2
J gene: TRBJ1-1
D gene: TRBD1
clone size: NA

CDR3 protein: CASSLYGTGSYEQYF
CDR3 DNA: TGTGCCAGCAGCTTATATGGGACAGGCTCCTACGAGCAGTACTTC
V gene: TRBV11-2
J gene: TRBJ2-7
D gene: TRBD1
clone size: NA

CDR3 protein: CASNPSGYNQPQHF
CDR3 DNA: TGTGCCAGTAATCCTTCAGGGTATAATCAGCCCCAGCATTTT
V gene: TRBV19
J gene: TRBJ1-5
D gene: NA
clone size: few

CDR3 protein: CASSTGEDQPQHF
CDR3 DNA: TGTGCCAGCAGCACAGGGGAGGATCAGCCCCAGCATTTT
V gene: TRBV6-5
J gene: TRBJ1-5
D gene: TRBD1
clone size: NA